This T cell receptor (beta chain) was captured in a study of naive and memory T cell subsets. This clonotype has ten or more counts. Its antigen remains unknown. A read error may account for a junction end that differs from germline. The study, taken as a whole, reports: This RNA-based method may be sensitive to activation-related transcript changes.

An oligonucleotide containing a UMI was ligated to the 3' end of TCR cDNA. Whole-blood samples were roughly 2.7 ml of peripheral blood from healthy adult volunteers. Ligated cDNA underwent four rounds of PCR with nested alpha and beta constant region primers and SP2. Blood and skin TCR RNA was reverse transcribed with alpha and beta constant primers. One entry per CDR3 protein results from TCRdb running MiXCR on the 5' RACE reads. Of about 48,000 distinct CDR3 sequences in the sample, approximately 4.5% were seen once. The CDR3 consists of 14 residues. Germline V gene data show CDR1 as MNHEY and CDR2 as SVGAGI.

The gene calls are TRBV6-5 and TRBJ2-3, with 8 bases matching TRBD2. This receptor was taken from a female donor in good health. CDR3 nucleotide sequence: TGTGCCAGTAGTTCAAGCGGGAGCTCAGATACGCAGTATTTT. This sequence encodes CASSSSGSSDTQYF.